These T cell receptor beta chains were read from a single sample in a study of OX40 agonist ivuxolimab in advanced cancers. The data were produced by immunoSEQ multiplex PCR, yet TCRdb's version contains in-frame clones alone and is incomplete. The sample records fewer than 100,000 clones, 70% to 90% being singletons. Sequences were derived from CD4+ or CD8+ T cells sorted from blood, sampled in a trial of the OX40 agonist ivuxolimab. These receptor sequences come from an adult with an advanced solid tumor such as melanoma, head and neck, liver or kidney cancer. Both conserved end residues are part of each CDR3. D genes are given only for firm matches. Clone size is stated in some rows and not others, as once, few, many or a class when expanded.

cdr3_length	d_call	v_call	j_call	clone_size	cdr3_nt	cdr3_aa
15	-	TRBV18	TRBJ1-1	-	TGTGCCAGCTCGGACAGCAACATCATGAACACTGAAGCTTTCTTT	CASSDSNIMNTEAFF
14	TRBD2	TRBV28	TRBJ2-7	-	TGTGCCAGCAGTAATTCCGGGACTATCTACGAGCAGTACTTC	CASSNSGTIYEQYF
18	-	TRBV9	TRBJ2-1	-	TGTGCCAGCAGCGGGGGGGGCGCAGCGGGAAGATTCTACAATGAGCAGTTCTTC	CASSGGGAAGRFYNEQFF
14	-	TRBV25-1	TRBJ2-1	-	TGTGCCAGCAGGGTTGTTTGGGGTTACAATGAGCAGTTCTTC	CASRVVWGYNEQFF
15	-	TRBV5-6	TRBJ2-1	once	TGTGCCAGCAGCCTCGGGGCCAACAGTCGGGCTGAGCAGTTCTTC	CASSLGANSRAEQFF
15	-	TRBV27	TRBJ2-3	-	TGTGCCAGCAGTTTATTTCGCCTTAGCACAGATACGCAGTATTTT	CASSLFRLSTDTQYF
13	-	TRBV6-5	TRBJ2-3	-	TGTGCCAGCAGACCTACAGGGAGAGATACGCAGTATTTT	CASRPTGRDTQYF
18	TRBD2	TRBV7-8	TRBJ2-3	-	TGTGCCAGCAGCTTAGCGAGGGCTAGCGGAGGGGTGGCAGATACGCAGTATTTT	CASSLARASGGVADTQYF
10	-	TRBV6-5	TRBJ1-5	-	TGTGCCACCCAGAGGGGCCCGTGGCATTTT	CATQRGPWHF
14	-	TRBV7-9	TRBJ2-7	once	TGTGCCAGCAGCTTACAAGACACACCCTACGAGCAGTACTTC	CASSLQDTPYEQYF
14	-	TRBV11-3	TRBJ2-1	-	TGTGCCAGCAGCGTGGGCCTGGGGGGGCATGAGCAGTTCTTC	CASSVGLGGHEQFF
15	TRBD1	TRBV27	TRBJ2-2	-	TGTGCCAGCAGGGAGACAGGGGGTGACACCGGGGAGCTGTTTTTT	CASRETGGDTGELFF
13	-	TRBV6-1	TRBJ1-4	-	TGTGCCAGCAGTGTCTTCAGCACCGAAAAACTGTTTTTT	CASSVFSTEKLFF
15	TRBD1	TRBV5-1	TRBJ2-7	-	TGCGCCAGCAGCACCTGGGACAGAGTGACGGGGGAGCAGTACTTC	CASSTWDRVTGEQYF
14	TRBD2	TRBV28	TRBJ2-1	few	TGTGCCAGCAGTCAAGCGGGGCTGCACAATGAGCAGTTCTTC	CASSQAGLHNEQFF
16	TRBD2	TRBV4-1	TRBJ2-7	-	TGCGCCAGCAGCCAACCCCTCGGGGGGGGGAGGGACGAGCAGTACTTC	CASSQPLGGGRDEQYF
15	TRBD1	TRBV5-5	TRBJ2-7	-	TGTGCCAGCAGCTCAGAGCCGGGACAGCATTACGAGCAGTACTTC	CASSSEPGQHYEQYF
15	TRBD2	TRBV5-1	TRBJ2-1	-	TGCGCCAGCAGCTTGGGGGCGGGAGCCTCCGGTGAGCAGTTCTTC	CASSLGAGASGEQFF
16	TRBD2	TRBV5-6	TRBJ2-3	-	TGTGCCAGCAGCGCGGGACTAGCGGTTAGCACAGATACGCAGTATTTT	CASSAGLAVSTDTQYF
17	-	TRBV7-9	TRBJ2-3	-	TGTGCCAGCAGCCCCCTTTCTCGGGGGGCCTTCACAGATACGCAGTATTTT	CASSPLSRGAFTDTQYF
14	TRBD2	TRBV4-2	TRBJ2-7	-	TGTGCCAGCAGCCAAGGGGGGACTAGCAACGAGCAGTACTTC	CASSQGGTSNEQYF
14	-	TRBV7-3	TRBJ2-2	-	TGTGCCAGCAGCTCAGGACATAACACCGGGGAGCTGTTTTTT	CASSSGHNTGELFF
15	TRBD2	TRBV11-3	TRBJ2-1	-	TGTGCCAGCAGCTTAACCGGGACTAGCAACAATGAGCAGTTCTTC	CASSLTGTSNNEQFF
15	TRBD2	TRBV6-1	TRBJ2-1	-	TGTGCCAGCAGAGAGACTAGCGGGCCTTACAATGAGCAGTTCTTC	CASRETSGPYNEQFF
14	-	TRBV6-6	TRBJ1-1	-	TGTGCCAGCAGTTACGGGCCGGGGGACACTGAAGCTTTCTTT	CASSYGPGDTEAFF
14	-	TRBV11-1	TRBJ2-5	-	TGTGCCAGCAGCTTCCCCGGCCTTCGGGAGACCCAGTACTTC	CASSFPGLRETQYF
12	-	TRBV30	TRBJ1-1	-	TGTGCCTGGCAGTACTTGAACACTGAAGCTTTCTTT	CAWQYLNTEAFF
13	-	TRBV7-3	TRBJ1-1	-	TGTGCCAGCAGCTTAAGGAGGAACACTGAAGCTTTCTTT	CASSLRRNTEAFF
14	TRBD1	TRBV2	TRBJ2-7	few	TGTGCCAGCAGTACTCGGACAGGTTCCTACGAGCAGTACTTC	CASSTRTGSYEQYF